This passage covers 14 T cell receptor beta chains from one sample sequenced in a study of metastatic and nonmetastatic thyroid tumors. Not a single patient had been given any form of treatment at any point before undergoing thyroid surgery. TCRdb re-processed the PCR reads through MiXCR. The table has about 15,000 clones, 27% seen once. The specimen was adjacent normal tissue. These receptors were taken from a female donor with papillary thyroid cancer or a benign thyroid nodule (not recorded which). Some clones in this sample may be carry-over from other donors' samples.

The chain links TRBV19 to TRBJ1-2; unclear D gene. CDR3 length: 13 residues. V was pared by 6 bases and J by 5 bases, with 13 bases between. CDR1 and CDR2 from the germline V gene are LNHDA and SQIVND (reference sequence). The CDR3 coding sequence is TGTGCCAGTAGCTCTTGGCCAGAATATGGCTACACCTTC. It codes for CASSSWPEYGYTF.

In its sample, this clone was seen many times. This CDR3 is CASSLVTGRNYEQYF. The CDR3 DNA follows: TGTGCCAGCAGTCTCGTGACAGGGAGGAACTACGAGCAGTACTTC. The chain carries TRBV27 and TRBJ2-7, with D possibly TRBD1 on 7 matching bases. The ends were cut back, 5 bases at V and 3 bases at J, with 17 bases in the middle. Germline CDR1 and CDR2: MNHEY and SMNVEV (reference sequence). The CDR3 is 15 residues long.

Note on this clone: The conserved closing phenylalanine or tryptophan is absent in this CDR3, likely reflecting a read error. The genes are TRBV30 and TRBJ2-2, with 12 bases fitting TRBD2. Looked up from germline, CDR1 is GTSNPN and CDR2 is SVGIG (reference sequence). The CDR3 is 14 amino acids. J lost 7 bases, V lost 7 bases, and 7 bases had no gene match. As DNA, the CDR3 is TGTGCCTTGAACCTAGCGGGAGGGGTCGGGGAGCTGTTTTCT. Translated: CALNLAGGVGELFS.

The chain joins TRBV7-3 to TRBJ2-7; no firm D call. The germline CDR1 and CDR2 sequences are SGHTA and FQGTGA. V was pared by 3 bases and J by 3 bases, with 9 bases between. This CDR3 has 13 amino acids. The CDR3 DNA follows: TGTGCCAGCAGCTTTGTCCACAGCTACGAGCAGTACTTC. Amino acids: CASSFVHSYEQYF.

The sample holds many counts of this clone. The chain recombines TRBV7-9 with TRBJ1-5; D unclear. The CDR3 spans 14 residues. Germline-derived CDR1 and CDR2 are SEHNR and FQNEAQ (reference sequence). V gave up 5 bases and J gave up 5 bases, with 13 bases separating them. This CDR3 reads CASSPPEAHQPQHF. CDR3 coding DNA: TGTGCCAGCAGCCCTCCCGAGGCGCATCAGCCCCAGCATTTT.

On this clone itself: One end of the junction fails to match germline, which may point to a read error. The rearrangement joins TRBV5-6 to TRBJ2-5; no definite D call. The germline V gene has CDR1 SGHDT and CDR2 YYEEEE. This CDR3 region has 14 residues. The CDR3 protein is CASSFSGSQETRYF. In DNA, the CDR3 is TGTGCCAGCAGCTTCTCAGGCAGCCAAGAGACCCGGTACTTC.

This clone has just a few counts. This sequence joins TRBV28 and TRBJ1-3; D is ambiguous. Per the germline V gene, CDR1 is MDHEN and CDR2 is SYDVKM. The CDR3 is 15 residues long. The germline V and J ends were trimmed by 8 bases and 0 bases, with 14 bases remaining between them. The CDR3 here is CASGLSMGSGNTIYF. The CDR3 DNA sequence: TGTGCCAGCGGCTTAAGCATGGGCTCTGGAAACACCATATATTTT.

V usage is TRBV7-3 and J usage is TRBJ2-3, with a possible D match to TRBD1 (5 bases). The germline V and J ends were trimmed by 6 bases and 6 bases, with 16 bases remaining between them. Germline V gene sequence: CDR1 SGHTA, CDR2 FQGTGA. This CDR3 region has 14 residues. The DNA for the CDR3 is TGTGCCAGCAGTCCAGGGCCCCACACGGATACGCAGTATTTT. It is translated as CASSPGPHTDTQYF.

The J gene is TRBJ2-7, the V gene TRBV20-1, with TRBD1 matching 12 bases. The CDR3 totals 15 residues. V trimming: 5 bases; J trimming: 7 bases; junction bases outside the gene matches: 12. Looked up from germline, CDR1 is DFQATT and CDR2 is SNEGSKA (reference sequence). CDR3 sequence: CSASSPGQGAREQYF. The DNA for the CDR3 is TGCAGTGCTTCCAGTCCGGGACAGGGGGCAAGGGAGCAGTACTTC.

This clone came up a few times. The rearrangement uses TRBV27 and TRBJ2-7, with 7 bases lining up with TRBD1. The CDR3 runs 15 residues. The trim removed 5 bases at V and 2 bases at J, leaving 9 bases unmatched. Germline V gene data show CDR1 as MNHEY and CDR2 as SMNVEV (reference sequence). The CDR3 nucleotides are TGTGCCAGCAGTGTTTACGGGACAGACACCTACGAGCAGTACTTC. Its protein product is CASSVYGTDTYEQYF.

This clone has a count of ten or more. V usage is TRBV6-1 and J usage is TRBJ1-1; the D gene is possibly TRBD1 (6 bases). This CDR3 has 13 amino acids. Trimming removed 4 bases at V and 1 base at J, with 7 bases between. Germline CDR1 MNHNS, CDR2 SASEGT. The CDR3 DNA is TGTGCCAGCAGTGGGGACAAGAACACTGAAGCTTTCTTT. Translated, it gives CASSGDKNTEAFF.

This clone was found a few times. This sequence joins TRBV6-2 or TRBV6-3 and TRBJ2-3; D may be TRBD2 (6 bases). The CDR3 extends over 14 amino acids. Germline values: CDR1 MNHEY, CDR2 SVGEGT. V was clipped by 3 bases and J by 7 bases, with 14 bases between them. CDR3 region: CASSYPGRDYTQYF. Written as DNA, the CDR3 is TGTGCCAGCAGTTATCCCGGGAGAGACTATACGCAGTATTTT.

This clone is medium-sized (0.01 to 0.1%) within its sample. This chain joins TRBV3-1 and TRBJ1-1, with unresolved D. There are 14 residues in the CDR3. Germline V CDR1 and CDR2: LGHDT, YNNKEL (reference sequence). V was shortened by 5 bases and J by 7 bases, with 17 bases between the two germline ends. The CDR3 bases are TGTGCCAGCAGCTTAGGAAGGAAAGGGCTTGAAGCTTTCTTT. Protein: CASSLGRKGLEAFF.

The chain couples TRBV11-1 to TRBJ2-1, with D possibly being TRBD2 (5 bases). This CDR3 is built from 16 residues. The V end lost 1 base, the J end lost 4 bases, and 14 bases lay between the germline ends. The germline V gene has CDR1 SGHAT and CDR2 FQDESV (reference sequence). The CDR3: CASSLVAGNGYNEQFF. The CDR3 nucleotides read TGTGCCAGCAGCTTAGTAGCCGGGAATGGTTACAATGAGCAGTTCTTC.